The 8 T cell receptor beta chains in this list originate from one sample, sequenced in a study of shared clonotypes between healthy human individuals. Measured with immunoSEQ multiplex PCR; TCRdb has only the in-frame clones, and not every one. The data contain roughly 2 million clones, 95% of them singletons. The sequenced material came from naive CD4+ T cells sorted from blood. Subset given: CD45RA+ positively selected. Receptor source: a man aged 18 to 29 in good health.

The V gene is TRBV2, the J gene TRBJ2-4, with D unclear. V dropped 4 bases and J dropped 0 bases, with 13 bases sitting between them. CDR3 length equals 16 residues. The germline V gene has CDR1 SNHLY and CDR2 FYNNEI. DNA for the CDR3: TGTGCCAGCAGTGTGACCGGCAAAGAAGCCAAAAACATTCAGTACTTC. Its protein product is CASSVTGKEAKNIQYF.

The rearrangement uses TRBV15 and TRBJ2-1; D gene uncertain. The CDR3 contains 12 residues. Trimming took 2 bases from V and 6 from J, leaving 5 bases between them. Germline V CDR1 and CDR2: LNHNV, YYDKDF (reference sequence). The CDR3 DNA reads as TGTGCCACCAGCAGACTCAGCAATGAGCAGTTCTTC. This gives the protein CATSRLSNEQFF.

V usage is TRBV6-1 and J usage is TRBJ2-2; a possible D gene is TRBD1 (5 bases). Germline V lookup: CDR1 MNHNS, CDR2 SASEGT. This CDR3 comprises 14 residues. Trimming stripped 9 bases from V and 1 base from J, with 12 bases between. CDR3 coding DNA: TGTGCCAGTTCCGCAGGGCGGAACACCGGGGAGCTGTTTTTT. Protein: CASSAGRNTGELFF.

Written as DNA, the CDR3 is TGTGCCATCGAACTAGCGGGAGGCCGCGGGGAGCAGTACTTC. It specifies CAIELAGGRGEQYF. The V gene is TRBV10-3, the J gene TRBJ2-7; 12 nucleotides agree with TRBD2. Germline lookup yields CDR1 ENHRY and CDR2 SYGVKD. Germline trimming cut 8 bases from V and 7 bases from J; bases unmatched to any gene: 9. The CDR3 contains 14 residues.

The table lists this clone with a count of one. V usage is TRBV18 and J usage is TRBJ2-7; the D call may be TRBD1 or TRBD2 (6 bases each). The CDR3 runs to 14 residues. The V and J ends lost 2 bases and 3 bases respectively, with 11 bases between them. Germline CDR1 is KGHSH and CDR2 is LQKENI. For the CDR3, the DNA is TGTGCCAGCTCACCAATAAGGGGGGTCTACGAGCAGTACTTC. Encoded protein: CASSPIRGVYEQYF.

The chain combines TRBV4-3 with TRBJ1-3; D is ambiguous. The CDR3 consists of 13 residues. Per germline, CDR1 LGHNA and CDR2 YSLEER. Trimming pared 4 bases from V and 4 bases from J, leaving 8 bases between. CDR3 amino acids: CASSLEPGNTIYF. The CDR3 bases are TGCGCCAGCAGCCTCGAGCCGGGAAACACCATATATTTT.

The rearrangement links TRBV5-6 to TRBJ2-3, with D unclear. The CDR3 extends over 13 amino acids. Germline values: CDR1 SGHDT, CDR2 YYEEEE. V was pared by 2 bases and J by 4 bases, with 8 bases between. The CDR3 bases are TGTGCCAGCAGCTTCGTCAGAGCAGATACGCAGTATTTT. Translated, it gives CASSFVRADTQYF.

The chain joins TRBV11-3 to TRBJ1-1; 8 nucleotides line up with TRBD1. The germline gives CDR1 SGHNT, CDR2 YENEEA. The CDR3 sequence is 15 residues long. V trimming: 1 base; J trimming: 7 bases; junction bases outside the gene matches: 8. In nucleotides, the CDR3 is TGTGCCAGCAGCTTAGGGACAGGGCCTGAGGATGAAGCTTTCTTT. It yields the protein CASSLGTGPEDEAFF.